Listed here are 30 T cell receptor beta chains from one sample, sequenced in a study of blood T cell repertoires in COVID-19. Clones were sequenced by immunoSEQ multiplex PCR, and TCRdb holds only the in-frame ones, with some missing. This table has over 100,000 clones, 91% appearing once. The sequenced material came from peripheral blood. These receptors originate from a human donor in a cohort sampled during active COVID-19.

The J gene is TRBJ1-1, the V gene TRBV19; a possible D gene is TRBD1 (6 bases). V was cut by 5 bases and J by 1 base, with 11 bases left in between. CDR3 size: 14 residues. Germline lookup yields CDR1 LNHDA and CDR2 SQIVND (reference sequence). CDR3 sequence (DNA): TGTGCCAGTAGTCCCGGGACACCGAACACTGAAGCTTTCTTT. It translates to CASSPGTPNTEAFF.

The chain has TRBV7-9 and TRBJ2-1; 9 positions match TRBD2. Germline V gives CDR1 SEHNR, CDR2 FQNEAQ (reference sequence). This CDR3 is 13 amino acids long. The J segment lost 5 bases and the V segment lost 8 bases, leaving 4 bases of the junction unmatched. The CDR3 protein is CASGRLADNEQFF. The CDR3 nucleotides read TGTGCCAGCGGCCGACTAGCGGACAATGAGCAGTTCTTC. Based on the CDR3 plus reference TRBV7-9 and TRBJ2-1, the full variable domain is DTGVSQNPRHKITKRGQNVTFRCDPISEHNRLYWYRQTLGQGPEFLTYFQNEAQLEKSRLLSDRFSAERPKGSFSTLEIQRTEQGDSAMYLCASGRLADNEQFFGPGTRLTVL.

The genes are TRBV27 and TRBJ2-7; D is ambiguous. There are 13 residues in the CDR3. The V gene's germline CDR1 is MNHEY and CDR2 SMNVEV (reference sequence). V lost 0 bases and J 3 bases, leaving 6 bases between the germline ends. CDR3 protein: CASSLSGFYEQYF. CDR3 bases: TGTGCCAGCAGTTTATCTGGCTTCTACGAGCAGTACTTC.

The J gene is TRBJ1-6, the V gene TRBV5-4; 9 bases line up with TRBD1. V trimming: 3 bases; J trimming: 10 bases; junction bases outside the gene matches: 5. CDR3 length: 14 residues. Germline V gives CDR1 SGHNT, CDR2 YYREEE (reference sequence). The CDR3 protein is CASSSGTGYSPLHF. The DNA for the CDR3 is TGTGCCAGCAGCTCCGGGACAGGGTACTCACCCCTCCACTTT.

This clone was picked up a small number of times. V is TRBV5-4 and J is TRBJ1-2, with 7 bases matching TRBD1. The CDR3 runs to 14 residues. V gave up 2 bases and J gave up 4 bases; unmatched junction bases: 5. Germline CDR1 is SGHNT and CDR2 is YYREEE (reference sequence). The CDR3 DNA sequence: TGTGCCAGCAGCTTTGGACAGGAACTCTATGGCTACACCTTC. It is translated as CASSFGQELYGYTF.

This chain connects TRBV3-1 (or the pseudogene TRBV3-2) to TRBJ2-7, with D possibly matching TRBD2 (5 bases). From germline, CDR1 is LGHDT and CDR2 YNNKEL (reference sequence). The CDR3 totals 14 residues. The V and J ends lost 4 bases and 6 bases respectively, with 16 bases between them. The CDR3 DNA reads TGTGCCAGCAGCCTCCTCAGTGGGAGCGGCGAGCAGTACTTC. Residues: CASSLLSGSGEQYF.

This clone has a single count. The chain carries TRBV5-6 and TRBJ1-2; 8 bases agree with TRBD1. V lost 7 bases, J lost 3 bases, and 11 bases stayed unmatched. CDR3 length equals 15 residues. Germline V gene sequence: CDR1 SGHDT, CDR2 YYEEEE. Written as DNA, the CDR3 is TGTGCCAGCGTGGCCAGGGGGCTGTGGTACTATGGCTACACCTTC. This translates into CASVARGLWYYGYTF. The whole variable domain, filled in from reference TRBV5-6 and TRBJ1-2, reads DAGVTQSPTHLIKTRGQQVTLRCSPKSGHDTVSWYQQALGQGPQFIFQYYEEEERQRGNFPDRFSGHQFPNYSSELNVNALLLGDSALYLCASVARGLWYYGYTFGSGTRLTVV.

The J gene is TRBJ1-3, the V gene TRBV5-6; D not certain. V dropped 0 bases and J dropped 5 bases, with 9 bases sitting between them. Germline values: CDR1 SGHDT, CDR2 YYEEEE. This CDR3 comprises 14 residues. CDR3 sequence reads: CASSLAGDRNTIYF. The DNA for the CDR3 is TGTGCCAGCAGCTTGGCCGGGGATAGAAACACCATATATTTT. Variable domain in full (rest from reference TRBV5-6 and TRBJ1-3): DAGVTQSPTHLIKTRGQQVTLRCSPKSGHDTVSWYQQALGQGPQFIFQYYEEEERQRGNFPDRFSGHQFPNYSSELNVNALLLGDSALYLCASSLAGDRNTIYFGEGSWLTVV.

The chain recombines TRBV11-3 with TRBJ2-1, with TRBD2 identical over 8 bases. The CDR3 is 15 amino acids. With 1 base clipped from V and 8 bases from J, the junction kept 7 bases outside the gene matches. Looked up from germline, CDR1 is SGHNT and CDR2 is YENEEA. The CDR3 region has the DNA TGTGCCAGCAGCTTAGGGACAATACTAGCGGATGAGCAGTTCTTC. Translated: CASSLGTILADEQFF.

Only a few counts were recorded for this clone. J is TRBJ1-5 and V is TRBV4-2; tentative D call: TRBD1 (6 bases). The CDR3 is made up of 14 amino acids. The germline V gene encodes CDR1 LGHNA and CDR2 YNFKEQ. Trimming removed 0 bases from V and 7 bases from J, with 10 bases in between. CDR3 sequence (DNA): TGTGCCAGCAGCCAAGATGGGGGGGGCCAGCCCCAGCATTTT. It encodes CASSQDGGGQPQHF.

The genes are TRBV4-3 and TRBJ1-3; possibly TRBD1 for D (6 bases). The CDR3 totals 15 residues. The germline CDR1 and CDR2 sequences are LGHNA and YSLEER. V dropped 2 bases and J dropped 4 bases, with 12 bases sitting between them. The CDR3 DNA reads TGCGCCAGCAGCCAACAACAGGGTAGCGGAAACACCATATATTTT. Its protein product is CASSQQQGSGNTIYF.

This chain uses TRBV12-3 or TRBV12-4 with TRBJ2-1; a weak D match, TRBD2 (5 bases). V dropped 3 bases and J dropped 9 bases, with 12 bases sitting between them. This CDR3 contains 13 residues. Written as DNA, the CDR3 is TGTGCCAGCAGTTTTTCGGGGATCGGTGAGCAGTTCTTC. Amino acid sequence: CASSFSGIGEQFF.

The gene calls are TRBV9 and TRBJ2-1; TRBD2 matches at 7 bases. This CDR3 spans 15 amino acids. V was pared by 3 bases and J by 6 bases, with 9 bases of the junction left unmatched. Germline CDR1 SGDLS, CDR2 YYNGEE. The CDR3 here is CASSAPPTSFNEQFF. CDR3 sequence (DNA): TGTGCCAGCAGCGCCCCCCCGACTAGCTTCAATGAGCAGTTCTTC.

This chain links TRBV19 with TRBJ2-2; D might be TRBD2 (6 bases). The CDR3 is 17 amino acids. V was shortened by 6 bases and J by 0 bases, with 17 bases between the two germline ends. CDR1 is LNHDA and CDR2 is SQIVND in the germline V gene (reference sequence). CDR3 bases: TGTGCCAGTAGGGGGGGTAGCGGCCTCGCGAACACCGGGGAGCTGTTTTTT. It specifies CASRGGSGLANTGELFF.

CDR3 nucleotide sequence: TGTGCCAGTACTGCCCGACAGGAGCCGCGGGAGCTGTTTTTT. This gives the protein CASTARQEPRELFF. This rearrangement joins TRBV19 to TRBJ2-2; possible D gene TRBD1, 6 bases. The CDR3 has 14 residues. Trimming pared 7 bases from V and 9 bases from J, leaving 18 bases between. Germline CDR1 and CDR2: LNHDA and SQIVND (reference sequence).

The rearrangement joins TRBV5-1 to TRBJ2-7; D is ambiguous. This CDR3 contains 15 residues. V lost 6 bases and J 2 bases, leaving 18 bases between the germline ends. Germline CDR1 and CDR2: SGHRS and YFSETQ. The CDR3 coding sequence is TGCGCCAGCAACCCCGACACCTCGGCACCCTACGAGCAGTACTTC. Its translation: CASNPDTSAPYEQYF.

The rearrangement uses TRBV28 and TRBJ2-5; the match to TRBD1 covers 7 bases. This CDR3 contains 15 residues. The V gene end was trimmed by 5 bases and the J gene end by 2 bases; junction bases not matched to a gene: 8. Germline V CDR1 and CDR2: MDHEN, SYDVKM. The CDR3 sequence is CASSPTGTAQETQYF. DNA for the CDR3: TGTGCCAGCAGTCCCACCGGGACAGCTCAAGAGACCCAGTACTTC.

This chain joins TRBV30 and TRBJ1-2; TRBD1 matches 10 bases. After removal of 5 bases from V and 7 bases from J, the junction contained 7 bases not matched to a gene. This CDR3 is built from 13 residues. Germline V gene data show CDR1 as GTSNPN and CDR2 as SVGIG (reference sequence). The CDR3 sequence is CAWGGTGVRGYTF. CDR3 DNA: TGTGCCTGGGGAGGGACAGGGGTGCGTGGCTACACCTTC.

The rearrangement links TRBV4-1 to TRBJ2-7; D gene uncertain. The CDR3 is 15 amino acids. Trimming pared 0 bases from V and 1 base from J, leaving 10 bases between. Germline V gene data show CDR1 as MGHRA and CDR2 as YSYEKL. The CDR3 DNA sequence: TGCGCCAGCAGCCAAGAAGTTCGCGGATCCTACGAGCAGTACTTC. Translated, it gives CASSQEVRGSYEQYF.

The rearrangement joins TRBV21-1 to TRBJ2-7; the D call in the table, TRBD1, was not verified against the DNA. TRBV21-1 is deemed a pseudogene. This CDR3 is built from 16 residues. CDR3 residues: CASSKAPFRGTYEQYF. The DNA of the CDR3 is TGTGCCAGCAGCAAAGCACCGTTCAGGGGTACCTACGAGCAGTACTTC.

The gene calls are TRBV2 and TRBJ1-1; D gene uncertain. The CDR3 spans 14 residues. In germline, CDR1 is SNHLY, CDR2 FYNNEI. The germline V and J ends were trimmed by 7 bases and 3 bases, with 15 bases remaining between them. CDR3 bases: TGTGCCAGCACGACAATTTGGTATGACACTGAAGCTTTCTTT. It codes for CASTTIWYDTEAFF.

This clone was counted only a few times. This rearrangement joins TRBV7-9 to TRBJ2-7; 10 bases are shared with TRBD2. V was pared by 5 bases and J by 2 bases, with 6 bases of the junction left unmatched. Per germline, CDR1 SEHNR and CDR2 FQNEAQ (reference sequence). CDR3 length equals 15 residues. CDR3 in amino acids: CASSPGTSDAYEQYF. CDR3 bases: TGTGCCAGCAGCCCCGGGACTAGCGACGCCTACGAGCAGTACTTC.

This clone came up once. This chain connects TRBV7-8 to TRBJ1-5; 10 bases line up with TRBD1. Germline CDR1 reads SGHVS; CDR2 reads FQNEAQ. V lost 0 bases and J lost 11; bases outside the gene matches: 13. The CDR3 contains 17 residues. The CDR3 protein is CASSLAGQGPIPGAQHF. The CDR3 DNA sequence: TGTGCCAGCAGCTTAGCGGGACAGGGGCCGATCCCCGGGGCCCAGCATTTT.

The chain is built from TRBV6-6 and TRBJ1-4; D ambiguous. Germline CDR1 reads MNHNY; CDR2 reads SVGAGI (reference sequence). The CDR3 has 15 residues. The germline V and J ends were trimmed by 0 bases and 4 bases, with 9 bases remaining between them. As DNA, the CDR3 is TGTGCCAGCAGTTACTCGAAGACATATAATGAAAAACTGTTTTTT. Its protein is CASSYSKTYNEKLFF.

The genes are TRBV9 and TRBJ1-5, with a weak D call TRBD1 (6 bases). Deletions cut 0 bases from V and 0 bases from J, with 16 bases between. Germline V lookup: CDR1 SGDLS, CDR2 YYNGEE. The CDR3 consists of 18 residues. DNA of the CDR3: TGTGCCAGCAGCGTAGGGCGGGGGGCGCGGGCTAGCAATCAGCCCCAGCATTTT. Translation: CASSVGRGARASNQPQHF.

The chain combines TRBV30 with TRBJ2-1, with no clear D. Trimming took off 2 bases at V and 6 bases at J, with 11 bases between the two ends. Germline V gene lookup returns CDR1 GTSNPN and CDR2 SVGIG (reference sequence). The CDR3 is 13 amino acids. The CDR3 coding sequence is TGTGCCTGGAGTCCAAGTGTGGCCAATGAGCAGTTCTTC. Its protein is CAWSPSVANEQFF.

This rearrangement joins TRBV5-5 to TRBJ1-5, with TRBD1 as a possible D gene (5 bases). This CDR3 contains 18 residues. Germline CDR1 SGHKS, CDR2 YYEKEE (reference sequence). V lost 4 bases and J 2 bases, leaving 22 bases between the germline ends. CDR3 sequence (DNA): TGTGCCAGCAGCGGGCAGGGACCTCGCGGGGGGGGCAATCAGCCCCAGCATTTT. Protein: CASSGQGPRGGGNQPQHF.

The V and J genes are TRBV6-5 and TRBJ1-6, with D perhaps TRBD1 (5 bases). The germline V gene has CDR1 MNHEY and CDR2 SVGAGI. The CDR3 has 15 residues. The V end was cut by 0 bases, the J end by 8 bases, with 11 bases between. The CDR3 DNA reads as TGTGCCAGCAGTTACTCGGGACTTGGGGATTCACCCCTCCACTTT. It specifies CASSYSGLGDSPLHF.

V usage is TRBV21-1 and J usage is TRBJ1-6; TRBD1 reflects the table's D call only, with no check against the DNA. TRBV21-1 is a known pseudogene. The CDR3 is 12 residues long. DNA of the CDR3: TGTGCCAGCAGCAAAGGGGCATCACCCCTCCACTTT. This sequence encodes CASSKGASPLHF.

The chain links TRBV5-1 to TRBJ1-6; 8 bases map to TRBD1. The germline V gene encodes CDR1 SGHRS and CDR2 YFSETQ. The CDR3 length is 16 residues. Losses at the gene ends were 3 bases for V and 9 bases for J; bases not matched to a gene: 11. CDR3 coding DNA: TGCGCCAGCAGCTCCGGGACAGGAAATTCCCTTTCACCCCTCCACTTT. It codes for CASSSGTGNSLSPLHF.